This T cell receptor beta chain was retrieved from a study of naive and memory T cell subsets. Whole-study findings and limits: Naive repertoires, especially CD8, held a few larger clonotypes, possibly memory cells re-expressing CD45RA.

Two oligonucleotides, mixed equimolar, formed the beta constant-region primer covering TRBC1 and TRBC2. Ligated cDNA was amplified by four rounds of PCR with nested alpha and beta constant-region primers and SP2. TCRdb independently ran MiXCR on the UMI-ligation and nested PCR reads; one entry per CDR3 protein. The data contain roughly 100,000 distinct CDR3 sequences, about 15% of them singletons. Turning to this clonotype: Antigen: not known.

The CDR3 covers 12 residues. Trimming pared 6 bases from V and 9 bases from J, leaving 12 bases between. Input material: naive CD8+ T cells from blood. The V and J genes are TRBV12-3 or TRBV12-4 and TRBJ1-5; unclear D gene. This TCR came from a human donor in good health. The CDR3 DNA reads TGTGCCAGCAGCCGAACAACGGGGCCCCAGCATTTT. Translated: CASSRTTGPQHF.